This T cell receptor beta chain was identified during a study of breast tumors, draining lymph nodes, adjacent tissues. Whole-study results and caveats: Luminal-like breast cancer showed significantly greater tumor-nontumor repertoire similarity than basal-like breast cancer did.

This clonotype was seen more than once but under ten times. Its specificity is not known. MiXCR was run by TCRdb on the multiplex PCR reads, yielding one entry per CDR3 protein. The sample includes about 200,000 distinct CDR3 sequences, 30% to 35% of them seen just once. Axillary draining lymph nodes of breast cancer patients supplied the node samples. V lost 7 bases, J lost 1 base, and 12 bases stayed unmatched. In germline, CDR1 is MNHNS, CDR2 SASEGT. The CDR3 covers 16 residues. The source of this sequence is a female donor with breast cancer. Some clones in this sample may be carry-over from other donors' samples. Sequenced input: axillary lymph node tissue. V gene TRBV6-1 combines with J gene TRBJ2-5, with 7 bases fitting TRBD2. Here the CDR3 DNA reads TGTGCCAGCACTTTTAACCTGGCGGGAGTCCAAGAGACCCAGTACTTC. This sequence encodes CASTFNLAGVQETQYF.